Reported below is one T cell receptor beta chain. What it binds is unknown. The sample is drawn from a study of T cell responses to AZD1222 COVID-19 vaccine. Study-wide findings and caveats: Baseline antibody screening turned up just a handful of seropositive AZD1222 recipients.

Libraries were prepared by immunoSEQ multiplex PCR; TCRdb keeps only in-frame clonotypes and omits some of them. The repertoire holds around 66,000 clones, 79% seen once, with approximately 23% in the top ten. The CDR3 is 12 residues long. V shed 6 bases and J shed 6 bases, with 11 bases lying between them. CDR1 LNHDA and CDR2 SQIVND come from the germline V gene (reference sequence). Sequencing used peripheral blood, obtained on day 0 of MenACWY control vaccination. The rearrangement uses TRBV19 and TRBJ1-2; the D gene is possibly TRBD1 (5 bases). The receptor comes from an adult in good health. This CDR3 reads CASRGGLNGYTF. The CDR3, as DNA: TGTGCCAGTAGGGGGGGACTAAATGGCTACACCTTC.